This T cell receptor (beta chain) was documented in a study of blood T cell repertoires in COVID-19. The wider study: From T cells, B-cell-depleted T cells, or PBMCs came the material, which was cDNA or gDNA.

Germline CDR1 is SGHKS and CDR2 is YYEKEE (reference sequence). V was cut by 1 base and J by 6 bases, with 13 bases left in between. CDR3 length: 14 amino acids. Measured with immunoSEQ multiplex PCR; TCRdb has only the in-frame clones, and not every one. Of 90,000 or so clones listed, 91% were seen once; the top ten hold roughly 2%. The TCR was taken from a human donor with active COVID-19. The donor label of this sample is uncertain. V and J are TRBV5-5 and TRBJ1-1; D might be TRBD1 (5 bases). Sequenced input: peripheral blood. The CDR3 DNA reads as TGTGCCAGCAGCTTGTGGGGCCCGAGCTCTGAAGCTTTCTTT. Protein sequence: CASSLWGPSSEAFF. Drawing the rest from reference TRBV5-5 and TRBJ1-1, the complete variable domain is DAGVTQSPTHLIKTRGQQVTLRCSPISGHKSVSWYQQVLGQGPQFIFQYYEKEERGRGNFPDRFSARQFPNYSSELNVNALLLGDSALYLCASSLWGPSSEAFFGQGTRLTVV.